This is a list of T cell receptor beta chains from one sample in a study of blood T cell repertoires in COVID-19. The repertoire was sequenced with immunoSEQ multiplex PCR; TCRdb's copy has only in-frame clones and lacks some. The sample yields 160,000 or so clones, 80% seen once. The sample consisted of peripheral blood. The receptors come from a man in his sixties with acute or convalescent COVID-19. Each CDR3 is given with its conserved first and last residue. Each record gives: D gene, J gene, V gene, clone size, CDR3 protein, CDR3 DNA. A D gene is named only where the DNA matches it firmly. Part of the rows lack a size; the others show once, few, many or a class for expanded clones.

-	TRBJ2-7	TRBV14	-	CASSPAGYEQYF	TGTGCCAGCAGCCCGGCAGGCTACGAGCAGTACTTC
-	TRBJ2-3	TRBV30	-	CAWSPGTDTQYF	TGTGCCTGGAGCCCTGGCACAGATACGCAGTATTTT
-	TRBJ1-2	TRBV30	-	CAWVKGGSNYGYTF	TGTGCCTGGGTTAAGGGGGGGTCTAACTATGGCTACACCTTC
TRBD1	TRBJ1-2	TRBV5-6	-	CASSRQGLGNYGYTF	TGTGCCAGCAGCCGACAGGGCTTGGGTAACTATGGCTACACCTTC
TRBD1	TRBJ2-2	TRBV9	-	CASSVATGGNTGELFF	TGTGCCAGCAGCGTAGCGACAGGGGGCAACACCGGGGAGCTGTTTTTT
-	TRBJ1-1	TRBV6-5	-	CASSYSRGNTEAFF	TGTGCCAGCAGTTACTCGCGGGGTAACACTGAAGCTTTCTTT
TRBD2	TRBJ2-7	TRBV27	-	CASSLRVGTSGRPSLTEQYF	TGTGCCAGCAGTTTACGCGTGGGGACTAGCGGGAGGCCTTCTTTGACCGAGCAGTACTTC
-	TRBJ1-5	TRBV6-5	once	CASASRVNQPQHF	TGTGCCAGCGCCTCCAGGGTAAATCAGCCCCAGCATTTT
TRBD2	TRBJ2-3	TRBV19	-	CASSLRGTSGLAEDTQYF	TGTGCCAGTAGTCTTAGAGGGACTTCGGGACTAGCGGAGGATACGCAGTATTTT
-	TRBJ2-7	TRBV7-2	-	CASREGGASYEQYF	TGTGCCAGCAGAGAAGGGGGGGCGAGCTACGAGCAGTACTTC
-	TRBJ2-1	TRBV11-2	-	CASSSGVEQFF	TGTGCCAGCAGCTCGGGTGTTGAGCAGTTCTTC
TRBD2	TRBJ2-1	TRBV6-5	-	CASSYSSGASYNEQFF	TGTGCCAGCAGTTACTCGAGCGGGGCCTCCTACAATGAGCAGTTCTTC
TRBD1	TRBJ2-7	TRBV6-1	-	CASSEFGQGRSYEQYF	TGTGCCAGCAGTGAATTCGGACAGGGCCGCTCCTACGAGCAGTACTTC
-	TRBJ2-3	TRBV7-2	-	CASSLGGFTDTQYF	TGTGCCAGCAGCTTGGGGGGTTTTACAGATACGCAGTATTTT
TRBD2	TRBJ2-7	TRBV6-5	-	CASSYRVAGGGEQYF	TGTGCCAGCAGTTATCGGGTAGCGGGAGGAGGAGAGCAGTACTTC
-	TRBJ1-5	TRBV3-1/TRBV3-2	-	CASGGAGNSNQPQHF	TGTGCCAGCGGGGGGGCGGGCAATAGCAATCAGCCCCAGCATTTT
-	TRBJ1-6	TRBV5-6	-	CASSLGPTGSNSPLHF	TGTGCCAGCAGCTTGGGACCCACAGGGAGTAATTCACCCCTCCACTTT
-	TRBJ2-2	TRBV4-3	-	CASSQGGAGQITGELFF	TGCGCCAGCAGCCAAGGGGGGGCGGGACAGATCACCGGGGAGCTGTTTTTT
-	TRBJ2-7	TRBV5-6	few	CASSSPLREQYF	TGTGCCAGCAGCTCCCCCCTGAGGGAGCAGTACTTC
-	TRBJ2-2	TRBV3-1/TRBV3-2	-	CASSQAPGENGPGELFF	TGTGCCAGCAGCCAAGCCCCGGGGGAAAATGGCCCCGGGGAGCTGTTTTTT
TRBD1	TRBJ1-5	TRBV7-9	once	CASSRQGSNQPQHF	TGTGCCAGCAGCCGACAGGGGAGCAATCAGCCCCAGCATTTT
TRBD1	TRBJ1-5	TRBV11-2	-	CASSLGQGNSNQPQHF	TGTGCCAGCAGCCTGGGACAGGGGAATAGCAATCAGCCCCAGCATTTT
TRBD1	TRBJ2-1	TRBV4-1	-	CASSQEGRGFNEQFF	TGCGCCAGCAGCCAAGAAGGCAGGGGGTTCAATGAGCAGTTCTTC
-	TRBJ2-1	TRBV4-2	-	CASSQASRYEQFF	TGTGCCAGCAGCCAAGCCTCCCGTTATGAGCAGTTCTTC
TRBD2	TRBJ2-5	TRBV5-1	-	CASSLRASGRAGETQYF	TGCGCCAGCAGCTTGCGGGCTAGCGGGAGGGCCGGTGAGACCCAGTACTTC
-	TRBJ2-7	TRBV4-1	few	CASSRGRGQEQYF	TGCGCCAGCAGCCGGGGGCGGGGGCAAGAACAGTACTTC
-	TRBJ1-5	TRBV6-6	-	CASSPAGGNQPQHF	TGTGCCAGCAGTCCGGCCGGGGGCAATCAGCCCCAGCATTTT
TRBD1	TRBJ2-5	TRBV7-2	-	CASSLQPGQVGETQYF	TGTGCCAGCAGCTTACAACCGGGACAGGTCGGAGAGACCCAGTACTTC